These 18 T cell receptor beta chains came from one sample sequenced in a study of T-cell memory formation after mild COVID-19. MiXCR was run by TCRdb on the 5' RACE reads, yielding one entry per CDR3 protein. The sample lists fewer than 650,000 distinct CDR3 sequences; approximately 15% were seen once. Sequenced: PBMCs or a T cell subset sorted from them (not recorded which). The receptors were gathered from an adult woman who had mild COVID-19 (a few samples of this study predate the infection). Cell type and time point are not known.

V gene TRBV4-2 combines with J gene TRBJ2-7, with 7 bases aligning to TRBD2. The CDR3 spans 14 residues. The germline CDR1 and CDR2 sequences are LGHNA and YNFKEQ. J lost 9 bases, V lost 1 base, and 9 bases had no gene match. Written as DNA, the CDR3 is TGTGCCAGCAGCCAAGGTGGGAGGGAGTCCGGGCAGTACTTC. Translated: CASSQGGRESGQYF.

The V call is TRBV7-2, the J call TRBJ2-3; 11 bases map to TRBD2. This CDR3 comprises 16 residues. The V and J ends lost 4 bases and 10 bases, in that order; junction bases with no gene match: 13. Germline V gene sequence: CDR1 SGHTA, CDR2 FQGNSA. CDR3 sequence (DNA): TGTGCCAGCAGCTCCCTTAGCGGGAGGGCCTCCGTCGCGCAGTATTTT. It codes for CASSSLSGRASVAQYF.

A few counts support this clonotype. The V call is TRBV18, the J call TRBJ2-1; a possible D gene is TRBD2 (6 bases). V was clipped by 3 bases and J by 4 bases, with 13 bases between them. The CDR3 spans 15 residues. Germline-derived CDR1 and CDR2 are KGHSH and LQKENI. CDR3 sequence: CASSPKEGTYNEQFF. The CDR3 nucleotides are TGTGCCAGCTCACCCAAGGAGGGGACGTACAATGAGCAGTTCTTC. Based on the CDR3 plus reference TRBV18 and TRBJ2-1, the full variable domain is NAGVMQNPRHLVRRRGQEARLRCSPMKGHSHVYWYRQLPEEGLKFMVYLQKENIIDESGMPKERFSAEFPKEGPSILRIQQVVRGDSAAYFCASSPKEGTYNEQFFGPGTRLTVL.

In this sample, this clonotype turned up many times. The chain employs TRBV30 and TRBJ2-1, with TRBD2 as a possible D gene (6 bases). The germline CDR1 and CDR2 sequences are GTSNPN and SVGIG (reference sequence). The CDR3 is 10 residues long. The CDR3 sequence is CAAGSDEQFF. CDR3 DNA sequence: TGTGCGGCGGGAAGTGATGAGCAGTTCTTC.

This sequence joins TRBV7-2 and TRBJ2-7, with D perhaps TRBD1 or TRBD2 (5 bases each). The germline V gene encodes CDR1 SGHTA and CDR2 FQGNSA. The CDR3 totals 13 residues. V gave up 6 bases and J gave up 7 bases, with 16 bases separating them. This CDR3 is CASRDTGTREQYF. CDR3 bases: TGTGCCAGCAGGGACACGGGGACGAGGGAGCAGTACTTC. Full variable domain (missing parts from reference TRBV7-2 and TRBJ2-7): GAGVSQSPSNKVTEKGKDVELRCDPISGHTALYWYRQSLGQGLEFLIYFQGNSAPDKSGLPSDRFSAERTGGSVSTLTIQRTQQEDSAVYLCASRDTGTREQYFGPGTRLTVT.

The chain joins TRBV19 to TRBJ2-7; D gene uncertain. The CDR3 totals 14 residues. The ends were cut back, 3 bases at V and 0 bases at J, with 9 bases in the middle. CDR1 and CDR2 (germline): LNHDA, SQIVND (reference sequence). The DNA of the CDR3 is TGTGCCAGTAGTATCAATCTCGCCTCCTACGAGCAGTACTTC. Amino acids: CASSINLASYEQYF.

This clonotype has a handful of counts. Here the CDR3 reads CASSEWQGRGNTEAFF. The CDR3 DNA reads as TGTGCCAGCAGTGAATGGCAGGGTAGGGGGAACACTGAAGCTTTCTTT. J is TRBJ1-1 and V is TRBV25-1; D may be TRBD1 (5 bases). V gave up 1 base and J gave up 1 base, with 13 bases separating them. Germline assignment: CDR1 MGHDK and CDR2 SYGVNS. CDR3 length: 16 amino acids.

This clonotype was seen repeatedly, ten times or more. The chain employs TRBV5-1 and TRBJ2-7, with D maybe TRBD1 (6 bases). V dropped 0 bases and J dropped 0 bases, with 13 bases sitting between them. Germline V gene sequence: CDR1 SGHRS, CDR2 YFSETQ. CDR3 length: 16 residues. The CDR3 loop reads CASSLGGTGSSYEQYF. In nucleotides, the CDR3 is TGCGCCAGCAGCTTGGGAGGTACAGGGAGCTCCTACGAGCAGTACTTC. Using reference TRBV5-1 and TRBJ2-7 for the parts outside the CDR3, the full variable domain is KAGVTQTPRYLIKTRGQQVTLSCSPISGHRSVSWYQQTPGQGLQFLFEYFSETQRNKGNFPGRFSGRQFSNSRSEMNVSTLELGDSALYLCASSLGGTGSSYEQYFGPGTRLTVT.

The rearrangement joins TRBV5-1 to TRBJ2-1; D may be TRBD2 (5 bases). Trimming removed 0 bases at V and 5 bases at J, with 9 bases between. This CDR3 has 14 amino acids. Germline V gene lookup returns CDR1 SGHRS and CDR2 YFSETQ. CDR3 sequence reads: CASSLGLTNNEQFF. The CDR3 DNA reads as TGCGCCAGCAGCTTGGGACTAACCAACAATGAGCAGTTCTTC. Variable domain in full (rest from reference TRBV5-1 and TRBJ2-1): KAGVTQTPRYLIKTRGQQVTLSCSPISGHRSVSWYQQTPGQGLQFLFEYFSETQRNKGNFPGRFSGRQFSNSRSEMNVSTLELGDSALYLCASSLGLTNNEQFFGPGTRLTVL.

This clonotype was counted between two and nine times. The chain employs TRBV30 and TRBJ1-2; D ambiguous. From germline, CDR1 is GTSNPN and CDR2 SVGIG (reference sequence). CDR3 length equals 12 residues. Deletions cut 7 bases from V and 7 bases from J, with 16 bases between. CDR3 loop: CASTAGVSGYTF. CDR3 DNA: TGTGCCTCCACCGCCGGGGTGAGTGGCTACACCTTC. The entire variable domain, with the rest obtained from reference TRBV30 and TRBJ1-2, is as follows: SQTIHQWPATLVQPVGSPLSLECTVEGTSNPNLYWYRQAAGRGLQLLFYSVGIGQISSEVPQNLSASRPQDRQFILSSKKLLLSDSGFYLCASTAGVSGYTFGSGTRLTVV.

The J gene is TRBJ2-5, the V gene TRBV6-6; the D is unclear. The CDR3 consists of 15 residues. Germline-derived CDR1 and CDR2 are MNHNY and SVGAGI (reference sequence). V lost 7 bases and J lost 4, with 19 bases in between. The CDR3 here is CASTPSWLDPETQYF. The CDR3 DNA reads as TGTGCCAGCACCCCGTCGTGGTTGGATCCAGAGACCCAGTACTTC.

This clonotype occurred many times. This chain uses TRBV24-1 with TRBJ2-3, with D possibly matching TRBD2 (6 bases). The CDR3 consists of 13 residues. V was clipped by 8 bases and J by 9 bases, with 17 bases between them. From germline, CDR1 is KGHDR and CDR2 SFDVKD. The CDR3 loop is CATTSSGGSTQYF. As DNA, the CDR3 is TGTGCCACCACCAGTTCCGGAGGGAGCACGCAGTATTTT.

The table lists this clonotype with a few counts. This chain's CDR3 is CASSQAPGSEETQYF. In DNA form, the CDR3 reads TGCGCCAGCAGCCAAGCTCCGGGGTCCGAGGAGACCCAGTACTTC. The J gene is TRBJ2-5, the V gene TRBV4-1; D is perhaps TRBD2 (5 bases). Germline V CDR1 and CDR2: MGHRA, YSYEKL. This CDR3 spans 15 amino acids. With 1 base removed from V and 5 bases from J, the gap between germline ends came to 14 bases.

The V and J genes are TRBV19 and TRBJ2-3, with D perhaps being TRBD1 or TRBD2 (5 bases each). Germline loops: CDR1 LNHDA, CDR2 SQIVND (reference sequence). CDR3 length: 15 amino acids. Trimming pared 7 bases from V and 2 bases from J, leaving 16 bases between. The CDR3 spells CASTLTGTPTDTQYF. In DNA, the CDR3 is TGTGCCAGTACCCTGACCGGGACCCCCACAGATACGCAGTATTTT.

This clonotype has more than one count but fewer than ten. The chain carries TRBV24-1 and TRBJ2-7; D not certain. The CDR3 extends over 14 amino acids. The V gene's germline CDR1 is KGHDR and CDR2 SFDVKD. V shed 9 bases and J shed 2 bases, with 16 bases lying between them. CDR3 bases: TGTGCCACCCCACGCGCCGGGCAGACCTACGAGCAGTACTTC. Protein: CATPRAGQTYEQYF.

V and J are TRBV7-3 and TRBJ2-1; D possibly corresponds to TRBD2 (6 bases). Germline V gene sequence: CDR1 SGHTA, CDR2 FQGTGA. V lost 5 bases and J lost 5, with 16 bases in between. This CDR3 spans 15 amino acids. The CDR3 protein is CASSPLGGSNNEQFF. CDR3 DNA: TGTGCCAGCAGCCCCCTCGGAGGGTCTAACAATGAGCAGTTCTTC.

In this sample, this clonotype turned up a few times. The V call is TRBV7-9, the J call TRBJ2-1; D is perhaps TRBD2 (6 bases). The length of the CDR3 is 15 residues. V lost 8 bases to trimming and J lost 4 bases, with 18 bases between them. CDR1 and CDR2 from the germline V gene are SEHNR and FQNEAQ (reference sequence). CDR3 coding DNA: TGTGCCAGCCGGGGAGGTGCTGCGACGTACAATGAGCAGTTCTTC. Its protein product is CASRGGAATYNEQFF. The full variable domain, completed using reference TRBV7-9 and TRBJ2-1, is DTGVSQNPRHKITKRGQNVTFRCDPISEHNRLYWYRQTLGQGPEFLTYFQNEAQLEKSRLLSDRFSAERPKGSFSTLEIQRTEQGDSAMYLCASRGGAATYNEQFFGPGTRLTVL.

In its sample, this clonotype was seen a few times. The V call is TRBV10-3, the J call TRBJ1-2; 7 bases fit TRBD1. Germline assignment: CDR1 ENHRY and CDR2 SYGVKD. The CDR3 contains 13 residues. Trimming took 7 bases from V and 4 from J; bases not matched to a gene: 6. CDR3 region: CAINSDRFYGYTF. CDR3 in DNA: TGTGCCATCAACTCGGACAGGTTCTATGGCTACACCTTC.